This TCR beta chain was documented in a study of blood T cell repertoires in COVID-19. Across the study: From the United States, Italy and Spain came samples of acute and convalescent COVID-19.

The data were produced by immunoSEQ multiplex PCR, yet TCRdb's version contains in-frame clones alone and is incomplete. The sample records 85,000 to 130,000 clones, approximately 80% being singletons. Germline CDR1 is MNHEY and CDR2 is SMNVEV (reference sequence). V dropped 6 bases and J dropped 5; count of bases not matched to a gene: 12. CDR3 length: 15 residues. The rearrangement uses TRBV27 and TRBJ2-5, with TRBD1 identical over 7 bases. The sample consisted of peripheral blood. The clonotype originates from a man aged 60-69 years with acute or convalescent COVID-19. CDR3 bases: TGTGCCAGCAGCCGGGACAGTCGATGGGGGGAGACCCAGTACTTC. Its protein is CASSRDSRWGETQYF.